The rows below give T cell receptor beta chains drawn from one sample of a study of blood T cell repertoires in COVID-19. Generated by immunoSEQ multiplex PCR, the TCRdb table keeps only in-frame clones and is missing some. Counted here are about 230,000 clones, about 90% occurring once; the ten biggest clones make up roughly 2.5%. The sample was peripheral blood. The receptors come from a man aged 25-40 years with COVID-19, enrolled during active disease. The CDR3 runs from the conserved cysteine through the conserved F or W. D genes are given only for firm matches. Rows give clone size only sometimes, using once, few, many, or a class for an expanded clone.

V: TRBV6-5; size: -; J: TRBJ1-1; D: -; DNA: TGTGCCAGCAGGAGGGGAGGGTCGGGCACTGAAGCTTTCTTT; CDR3: CASRRGGSGTEAFF
V: TRBV28; size: -; J: TRBJ2-2; D: -; DNA: TGTGCCAGCACCTTGCAGGGTGGGACCGGGGAGCTGTTTTTT; CDR3: CASTLQGGTGELFF
V: TRBV19; size: -; J: TRBJ2-3; D: -; DNA: TGTGCCAGTAGTATCCAGGGGAGCACAGATACGCAGTATTTT; CDR3: CASSIQGSTDTQYF
V: TRBV5-6; size: -; J: TRBJ1-5; D: -; DNA: TGTGCCAGCAGCTCCGGGGGAGGGGGTCAGCCCCAGCATTTT; CDR3: CASSSGGGGQPQHF
V: TRBV6-5; size: -; J: TRBJ1-6; D: TRBD1; DNA: TGTGCCAGCAGTTACTCGAACAGGGGGTCACCCCTCCACTTT; CDR3: CASSYSNRGSPLHF
V: TRBV29-1; size: -; J: TRBJ2-2; D: TRBD2; DNA: TGCAGCGTTGGTCGGAAGGGACTAGCGGGAGCCACCGGGGAGCTGTTTTTT; CDR3: CSVGRKGLAGATGELFF
V: TRBV7-2; size: -; J: TRBJ1-1; D: -; DNA: TGTGCCAGCAGCTTAATGAGCGGCGGGAACACTGAAGCTTTCTTT; CDR3: CASSLMSGGNTEAFF
V: TRBV5-1; size: -; J: TRBJ1-1; D: TRBD1; DNA: TGCGCCAGCAGCTCGCCGGGACAGAACATGAACACTGAAGCTTTCTTT; CDR3: CASSSPGQNMNTEAFF
V: TRBV5-1; size: -; J: TRBJ2-7; D: TRBD2; DNA: TGCGCCAGCAGCAGGACTAGCGGACGTCCCCCCTACGAGCAGTACTTC; CDR3: CASSRTSGRPPYEQYF
V: TRBV28; size: -; J: TRBJ2-3; D: -; DNA: TGTGCCAGCATCCCGTCCAGGGGCCGTAGCACAGATACGCAGTATTTT; CDR3: CASIPSRGRSTDTQYF
V: TRBV7-3; size: -; J: TRBJ2-1; D: -; DNA: TGTGCCAGCAGCTCGACAGGTCAGTACAATGAGCAGTTCTTC; CDR3: CASSSTGQYNEQFF
V: TRBV18; size: -; J: TRBJ2-5; D: -; DNA: TGTGCCAGCTCACCGCGGGATATCCAAGAGACCCAGTACTTC; CDR3: CASSPRDIQETQYF
V: TRBV2; size: -; J: TRBJ2-2; D: TRBD1; DNA: TGTGCCAGCAGCTGGACAGGGAACACCGGGGAGCTGTTTTTT; CDR3: CASSWTGNTGELFF
V: TRBV19; size: -; J: TRBJ1-5; D: -; DNA: TGTGCCAGTTCTCCGGGACCCCGGGGGAATCAGCCCCAGCATTTT; CDR3: CASSPGPRGNQPQHF
V: TRBV10-3; size: -; J: TRBJ1-3; D: -; DNA: TGTGCCATCGGCGCGGGGGGCGGTGCCGCTGGAAACACCATATATTTT; CDR3: CAIGAGGGAAGNTIYF
V: TRBV7-8; size: -; J: TRBJ1-5; D: -; DNA: TGTGCCAGCAGCTTAGTTTCAGATTTAAATCAGCCCCAGCATTTT; CDR3: CASSLVSDLNQPQHF
V: TRBV18; size: -; J: TRBJ1-2; D: TRBD1; DNA: TGTGCCAGCTCACCACCTAGCACAGGGGGAGCTGGCTACACCTTC; CDR3: CASSPPSTGGAGYTF
V: TRBV15; size: -; J: TRBJ1-2; D: TRBD1; DNA: TGTGCCACCCGGTCCGGGACAGGGACTTACTATGGCTACACCTTC; CDR3: CATRSGTGTYYGYTF
V: TRBV18; size: -; J: TRBJ2-3; D: TRBD2; DNA: TGTGCCAGCTCCACCGGGACTAGCGGGAGTGGCACAGATACGCAGTATTTT; CDR3: CASSTGTSGSGTDTQYF
V: TRBV7-9; size: few; J: TRBJ2-7; D: TRBD1; DNA: TGTGCCAGCAGTAACTTAAAACAGGGGGCCTACGAGCAGTACTTC; CDR3: CASSNLKQGAYEQYF
V: TRBV7-9; size: -; J: TRBJ1-2; D: TRBD1; DNA: TGTGCCAGCAGCTTATACCGGGACAGCTATGGCTACACCTTC; CDR3: CASSLYRDSYGYTF
V: TRBV27; size: -; J: TRBJ1-3; D: TRBD1; DNA: TGTGCCAGCAGTCCCCGGACAGGGGCTGGAAACACCATATATTTT; CDR3: CASSPRTGAGNTIYF
V: TRBV5-4; size: -; J: TRBJ1-2; D: TRBD1; DNA: TGTGCCAGCAGCTTTGGCCCTTCACAGGGGGCCGGGAGCTACACCTTC; CDR3: CASSFGPSQGAGSYTF
V: TRBV7-3; size: -; J: TRBJ2-1; D: TRBD1; DNA: TGTGCCAGCAGTCAACAGGGGGCCGGTGGGAATGAGCAGTTCTTC; CDR3: CASSQQGAGGNEQFF
V: TRBV12-3/TRBV12-4; size: -; J: TRBJ1-2; D: -; DNA: TGTGCCAGCACCCTCTTCAGGGACTATGGCTACACCTTC; CDR3: CASTLFRDYGYTF
V: TRBV7-8; size: -; J: TRBJ2-1; D: TRBD2; DNA: TGTGCCAGCAGCACTCATCGGCTAGCGGGAGAAACATCCTACAATGAGCAGTTCTTC; CDR3: CASSTHRLAGETSYNEQFF
V: TRBV5-1; size: once; J: TRBJ1-4; D: TRBD1; DNA: TGCGCCAGCAGCACCCGACAGGGACCTAATGAAAAACTGTTTTTT; CDR3: CASSTRQGPNEKLFF
V: TRBV28; size: -; J: TRBJ1-5; D: -; DNA: TGTGCCAGCAGTTCAGGATATAGCAATCAGCCCCAGCATTTT; CDR3: CASSSGYSNQPQHF
V: TRBV19; size: -; J: TRBJ2-4; D: -; DNA: TGTGCCAGTAGGCCGACAGAGCCCTTAGCCAAAAACATTCAGTACTTC; CDR3: CASRPTEPLAKNIQYF
V: TRBV10-3; size: -; J: TRBJ2-2; D: -; DNA: TGTGCCATCAGTGAGTGGGGGCAGGGGACCGGGGAGCTGTTTTTT; CDR3: CAISEWGQGTGELFF
V: TRBV7-9; size: -; J: TRBJ1-4; D: -; DNA: TGTGCCAGCAGCTTACCCTTGAGTTATGAAAAACTGTTTTTT; CDR3: CASSLPLSYEKLFF
V: TRBV5-1; size: -; J: TRBJ2-2; D: -; DNA: TGCGCCAGCAAGGGGCAGTCGAACACCGGGGAGCTGTTTTTT; CDR3: CASKGQSNTGELFF
V: TRBV4-1; size: once; J: TRBJ1-2; D: -; DNA: TGCGCCAGCAGCCAAGTGGGGGGTACCGGGGTAATTTCCTATGGCTACACCTTC; CDR3: CASSQVGGTGVISYGYTF
V: TRBV7-3; size: -; J: TRBJ2-2; D: TRBD1; DNA: TGTGCCAGCAGCTTAGCCGGACAGGGCACCGGGGAGCTGTTTTTT; CDR3: CASSLAGQGTGELFF